What follows are 23 T cell receptor beta chains derived from one specimen sequenced in a study of blood T cell repertoires in COVID-19. Some clones are missing from TCRdb's copy, which holds only in-frame ones; the method was immunoSEQ multiplex PCR. The sample records tens of thousands of clones, around 80% being singletons. Material: peripheral blood. Receptor source: a man aged 30 to 39 with COVID-19, enrolled during active disease.

The chain couples TRBV4-2 to TRBJ1-2, with D unclear. Germline V gene lookup returns CDR1 LGHNA and CDR2 YNFKEQ. Trimming removed 0 bases at V and 6 bases at J, with 23 bases between. This CDR3 has 18 amino acids. The CDR3 loop reads CASSQDGGTIGKGDGYTF. The CDR3 bases are TGTGCCAGCAGCCAAGATGGCGGAACCATCGGGAAAGGCGATGGCTACACCTTC.

J is TRBJ2-7 and V is TRBV28; D perhaps matches TRBD2 (6 bases). V was clipped by 6 bases and J by 7 bases, with 19 bases between them. The CDR3 totals 14 residues. Germline V gene lookup returns CDR1 MDHEN and CDR2 SYDVKM. The CDR3 is CASRPQGGREEQYF. The DNA for the CDR3 is TGTGCCAGCAGGCCCCAAGGAGGGCGGGAAGAGCAGTACTTC.

Worth noting for this clone: This sample also contains other DNA sequences that code for the same CDR3. This chain links TRBV5-1 with TRBJ2-7, with D possibly TRBD1 on 5 matching bases. From germline, CDR1 is SGHRS and CDR2 YFSETQ. V shed 3 bases and J shed 2 bases, with 6 bases lying between them. The CDR3 contains 12 residues. CDR3 residues: CASSSGTYEQYF. CDR3 coding DNA: TGCGCCAGCAGCTCAGGGACCTACGAGCAGTACTTC.

This clone has more than one count but fewer than ten. The gene calls are TRBV7-9 and TRBJ2-2; 7 nucleotides match TRBD2. The CDR3 has 15 amino acids. With 4 bases clipped from V and 6 bases from J, the junction kept 8 bases outside the gene matches. The germline CDR1 and CDR2 sequences are SEHNR and FQNEAQ (reference sequence). This CDR3 is CASSSREGKAGELFF. CDR3 DNA: TGTGCCAGCAGCTCCAGGGAGGGGAAGGCCGGGGAGCTGTTTTTT.

The V and J genes are TRBV19 and TRBJ1-5; 7 positions agree with TRBD1. This CDR3 has 16 amino acids. The trim removed 4 bases at V and 7 bases at J, leaving 13 bases unmatched. CDR1 is LNHDA and CDR2 is SQIVND in the germline V gene (reference sequence). In DNA form, the CDR3 reads TGTGCCAGTAGTACCTCCCGGGGGACAGCGGGCCAGCCCCAGCATTTT. This translates into CASSTSRGTAGQPQHF.

This chain connects TRBV10-3 to TRBJ2-1, with 7 bases aligning to TRBD2. The CDR3 totals 13 residues. Losses at the gene ends were 4 bases for V and 9 bases for J; bases not matched to a gene: 6. Per germline, CDR1 ENHRY and CDR2 SYGVKD. The CDR3: CAISGGLRGEQFF. The CDR3 region has the DNA TGTGCCATCAGTGGGGGACTAAGGGGTGAGCAGTTCTTC.

The CDR3 is CASRPGLAGSDTQYF. The CDR3, as DNA: TGTGCCAGCAGACCAGGACTAGCGGGGTCAGATACGCAGTATTTT. The chain links TRBV2 to TRBJ2-3; TRBD2 aligns across 12 bases. The germline V gene has CDR1 SNHLY and CDR2 FYNNEI. The junction had 5 bases not matched to a gene; V was cut back by 6 bases and J by 4 bases. This CDR3 has 15 residues.

This chain uses TRBV28 with TRBJ1-5; D not resolved. The ends were cut back, 5 bases at V and 7 bases at J, with 24 bases in the middle. The CDR3 is 17 residues long. CDR1 and CDR2 (germline): MDHEN, SYDVKM. As DNA, the CDR3 is TGTGCCAGCAGTACCTCACAACCCTGGGAGAGCGGGCAGCCCCAGCATTTT. This translates into CASSTSQPWESGQPQHF.

The chain joins TRBV5-1 to TRBJ2-1; TRBD2 is a possible D gene (6 bases). The length of the CDR3 is 15 residues. Germline lookup yields CDR1 SGHRS and CDR2 YFSETQ. Trimming took off 5 bases at V and 5 bases at J, with 17 bases between the two ends. In DNA form, the CDR3 reads TGCGCCAGCAGTCGCTCCGGGGGTACCAACAATGAGCAGTTCTTC. Its translation is CASSRSGGTNNEQFF.

This rearrangement joins TRBV19 to TRBJ1-6, with D uncertain. The germline V gene encodes CDR1 LNHDA and CDR2 SQIVND (reference sequence). V was clipped by 5 bases and J by 7 bases, with 12 bases between them. CDR3 length: 14 residues. The CDR3 coding sequence is TGTGCCAGTAGTCCCCAGGTCGGCAATTCACCCCTCCACTTT. Protein product: CASSPQVGNSPLHF.

The chain combines TRBV6-4 with TRBJ1-1; D possibly corresponds to TRBD1 (6 bases). Germline assignment: CDR1 MRHNA and CDR2 SNTAGT. V lost 4 bases and J 6 bases, leaving 12 bases between the germline ends. The CDR3 loop spans 13 amino acids. This CDR3 reads CASSANRQAEAFF. The CDR3 coding sequence is TGTGCCAGCAGTGCCAACCGACAGGCTGAAGCTTTCTTT.

This chain connects TRBV6-1 to TRBJ2-2, with TRBD2 matching 9 bases. The germline V gene encodes CDR1 MNHNS and CDR2 SASEGT. The CDR3 runs to 16 residues. With 4 bases clipped from V and 6 bases from J, the junction kept 9 bases outside the gene matches. The DNA for the CDR3 is TGTGCCAGCAGTGCAGTTAGCGGGAGAGGATCCGGGGAGCTGTTTTTT. This translates into CASSAVSGRGSGELFF.

The chain is built from TRBV5-1 and TRBJ2-7; 9 nucleotides line up with TRBD1. V trimming: 4 bases; J trimming: 4 bases; junction bases outside the gene matches: 9. CDR1 is SGHRS and CDR2 is YFSETQ in the germline V gene. The CDR3 runs to 15 residues. The CDR3 reads CASSSGDRVAYEQYF. CDR3 coding DNA: TGCGCCAGCAGCAGCGGGGACAGGGTGGCGTACGAGCAGTACTTC. Complete variable domain (other parts from reference TRBV5-1 and TRBJ2-7): KAGVTQTPRYLIKTRGQQVTLSCSPISGHRSVSWYQQTPGQGLQFLFEYFSETQRNKGNFPGRFSGRQFSNSRSEMNVSTLELGDSALYLCASSSGDRVAYEQYFGPGTRLTVT.

The V call is TRBV25-1, the J call TRBJ1-6; D is unresolved. The ends were cut back, 0 bases at V and 7 bases at J, with 10 bases in the middle. The CDR3 covers 15 residues. Germline V gene data show CDR1 as MGHDK and CDR2 as SYGVNS. The CDR3 nucleotides are TGTGCCAGCAGTGAATATAAGGGAGAAAATTCACCCCTCCACTTT. Encoded protein: CASSEYKGENSPLHF.

This clone was observed once. The gene calls are TRBV28 and TRBJ1-1; 7 bases are a match to TRBD1. V shed 4 bases and J 7 bases; nucleotides not matched to a gene: 3. Germline V gene sequence: CDR1 MDHEN, CDR2 SYDVKM. The CDR3 runs to 12 residues. Written as DNA, the CDR3 is TGTGCCAGCAGTTCTCAGGGGGGTGAAGCTTTCTTT. This encodes CASSSQGGEAFF.

V gene TRBV9 combines with J gene TRBJ1-1, with D possibly matching TRBD1 (5 bases). Per germline, CDR1 SGDLS and CDR2 YYNGEE. V lost 4 bases and J 10 bases, leaving 14 bases between the germline ends. The CDR3 is made up of 12 amino acids. The CDR3 protein is CASSLGGVPAFF. CDR3 coding DNA: TGTGCCAGCAGCCTGGGGGGGGTACCAGCTTTCTTT.

The rearrangement joins TRBV18 to TRBJ1-1; D is possibly TRBD1 (5 bases). The germline V and J ends were trimmed by 4 bases and 0 bases, with 12 bases remaining between them. CDR1 is KGHSH and CDR2 is LQKENI in the germline V gene. The CDR3 contains 15 residues. The CDR3 sequence: CASSRDRGLNTEAFF. In DNA, the CDR3 is TGTGCCAGCTCACGGGATAGGGGTCTGAACACTGAAGCTTTCTTT.

The chain employs TRBV2 and TRBJ2-5; 9 nucleotides agree with TRBD1. This CDR3 region has 14 residues. J gave up 4 bases and V 7 bases, and 7 bases lay outside the gene matches. CDR1 SNHLY and CDR2 FYNNEI come from the germline V gene. For the CDR3, the DNA is TGTGCCAGCACTACAGGGGGCCGGGTAGAGACCCAGTACTTC. Encoded protein: CASTTGGRVETQYF. Complete variable domain (other parts from reference TRBV2 and TRBJ2-5): EPEVTQTPSHQVTQMGQEVILRCVPISNHLYFYWYRQILGQKVEFLVSFYNNEISEKSEIFDDQFSVERPDGSNFTLKIRSTKLEDSAMYFCASTTGGRVETQYFGPGTRLLVL.

The V gene is TRBV24-1, the J gene TRBJ2-4; D call uncertain. Germline V CDR1 and CDR2: KGHDR, SFDVKD. Trimming pared 3 bases from V and 0 bases from J, leaving 8 bases between. The CDR3 length is 15 residues. CDR3: CATSDGSIAKNIQYF. The CDR3 nucleotides are TGTGCCACCAGTGATGGCTCAATAGCCAAAAACATTCAGTACTTC.

The genes are TRBV6-5 and TRBJ1-5, with D maybe TRBD1 (6 bases). V lost 8 bases and J 2 bases, leaving 16 bases between the germline ends. Germline V CDR1 and CDR2: MNHEY, SVGAGI. This CDR3 is 15 amino acids long. CDR3 DNA: TGTGCCAGCGGGTCAGGGGATATTGGCAATCAGCCCCAGCATTTT. Translating gives CASGSGDIGNQPQHF.

V usage is TRBV30 and J usage is TRBJ2-5; a weak D match, TRBD2 (7 bases). V gave up 0 bases and J gave up 5 bases, with 13 bases separating them. The CDR3 has 14 amino acids. The germline gives CDR1 GTSNPN, CDR2 SVGIG (reference sequence). CDR3 region: CAWSVGGASETQYF. CDR3 DNA: TGTGCCTGGAGTGTAGGGGGGGCGAGCGAGACCCAGTACTTC.

The chain employs TRBV6-2 or TRBV6-3 and TRBJ1-1; D perhaps matches TRBD1 (6 bases). This CDR3 is 14 amino acids long. CDR1 MNHEY and CDR2 SVGEGT come from the germline V gene. Trimming cost V 2 bases and J 3 bases, with 10 bases left between them. CDR3 region: CASSYEGGHTEAFF. Here the CDR3 DNA reads TGTGCCAGCAGTTACGAGGGGGGGCACACTGAAGCTTTCTTT.

The CDR3 DNA sequence: TGTGCCAGCAGCCCAACAGGGGGCGGTGAAAAACTGTTTTTT. Its protein is CASSPTGGGEKLFF. The genes are TRBV4-2 and TRBJ1-4; the match to TRBD1 covers 9 bases. CDR1 and CDR2 (germline): LGHNA, YNFKEQ. Losses at the gene ends were 4 bases for V and 7 bases for J; bases not matched to a gene: 4. This CDR3 region has 14 residues.